This TCR beta chain comes out of a study of blood T cell repertoires in COVID-19. Study-level information: T cells, B-cell-depleted T cells, or PBMCs supplied cDNA or gDNA.

Data came from immunoSEQ multiplex PCR; TCRdb stores just in-frame clones and leaves some out. Counted here are under 200,000 clones, about 87% occurring once; the ten biggest clones make up approximately 4%. The CDR3 consists of 17 residues. The germline CDR1 and CDR2 sequences are MNHEY and SMNVEV (reference sequence). V shed 5 bases, J shed 6 bases, and the junction held 18 bases outside the gene matches. The sample comprised peripheral blood. The chain uses TRBV27 and TRBJ1-2, with 7 positions matching TRBD1. The sequence derives from a man between 18 and 29 years old with active or convalescent COVID-19. CDR3 in amino acids: CASSPLPLTGLRNGYTF. CDR3 sequence (DNA): TGTGCCAGCAGTCCTCTCCCCTTGACAGGGTTAAGGAATGGCTACACCTTC.